This paragraph covers one T cell receptor (beta chain) sequence. This clonotype has a count of ten or more. Its antigen is unknown. No per-base quality is available; no much larger clone lies one base away. The CDR3, cysteine through phenylalanine, is 16 amino acids long. This entry keeps only the CDR3 DNA: 48 bases, framed from base 1. V is trimmed back by 3 bases and J by 7 bases, and the junction contains 14 bases that no gene match accounts for. The germline V gene (reference sequence) specifies DFQATT as CDR1 and SNEGSKA as CDR2. The sample belongs to a study of neurological immune-mediated disorders (dated by TCRdb to the late 2010s). Regarding the research as a whole: Peripheral blood TCR-beta repertoires from patients with HTLV-I-associated myelopathy (HAM/TSP), patients with multiple sclerosis, and healthy controls were compared in the study using UMI-based sequencing. The roughly 110 TCR-beta libraries covered PBMC samples along with longitudinal samples, technical triplicates, and paired sorted CD4+ and CD8+ T-cell subsets. The cohort included roughly 71 subjects: roughly 14 with HAM/TSP, about 34 with multiple sclerosis, and approximately 20 healthy controls. The research as a whole found: No identical CDR3 amino acid sequences were found to be shared among expanded clones across subjects, suggesting that TCR-beta repertoires were private in all groups. TCR clonal expansion was greatest in HAM/TSP patients and smallest in MS patients, who ranked below even healthy controls.

cDNA synthesis used template-switch 5'RACE with a primer carrying a 10-nucleotide random unique molecular identifier tagging each TCR transcript. Each sequencing run produced over 160 million TCR-beta sequences covering 15-18 subjects. The RNeasy kit was used to extract total RNA. The KAPA Real-time Library Amplification kit was used to amplify TCR-beta VDJ regions with primers targeting the TCR constant region and the 5'RACE anchor. Sample indexes and Illumina adaptors were added in a first PCR, after which library yield was increased in a second PCR. After Ampure bead purification, the TCR product of roughly 650 bp was size-selected on a 2% E-gel SizeSelection system. Library quality was checked on a Bioanalyzer, concentration was measured with Qubit, and libraries were quantified with the Kapa Library Quantification kit before pooling. An Illumina HiSeq 2500 sequenced the libraries paired-end 2 x 150 bp. To increase sequence diversity, about 25-31% phiX was spiked into each library pool. Processing in the source paper ran as follows. Quality-filtered reads were processed with the UMI-based MiGEC pipeline, which removed over 85% of raw TCR sequences during error correction. IMGT germline references were used for alignment of VDJ genes, and clonotypes were defined by a unique CDR3 amino acid sequence together with V-J genes. Clonal expansion, Shannon diversity and CDR3 relatedness (CalcPairwiseDistances, ClusterSamples) were evaluated with VDJtools, and phylogenetic trees were built with CLCbio workbench. Clones with at least 8 unique UMIs were defined as expanded, with this threshold being based on coefficient-of-variation modelling across technical triplicates. Through fastp at Q25 and MiXCR, TCRdb rebuilt clones from the public reads, retaining in-frame beta chains. Rows with one shared CDR3 protein collapse into an entry with the most common genes and DNA. Here the V and J calls rest on TCRdb's processing, not on the authors' analysis. In this sample the table shows about 24,000 distinct CDR3 sequences, around 15% of which occur a single time. 16% of the sample comes from the top ten.

Libraries from unsorted PBMCs were made from 2 million PBMCs kept in RNAlater at -80 degrees C until RNA extraction. Peripheral blood underwent Ficoll-Hypaque density gradient centrifugation to isolate PBMCs, which were then cryopreserved in liquid nitrogen. The chain is encoded by TRBV20-1 joined to TRBJ1-5, and 8 junctional nucleotides match TRBD1. Sequencing was performed on PBMCs. This TCR was sampled from a middle-aged woman with HTLV-1-associated myelopathy (HAM/TSP). The DNA sequence is given as TGCAGTGCTAGTAGGGCGACAGGGGCCTTTAAGCAGCCCCAGCATTTT. Translation gives CSASRATGAFKQPQHF.